Below are 17 T cell receptor beta chains sequenced from a single sample in a study of shared clonotypes between healthy human individuals. The assay was immunoSEQ multiplex PCR, and TCRdb's table has in-frame clones only and misses some. This table holds more than 2 million clones, 93% found once. It was CD45RO-negative cells, positively selected for CCR7, that made up naive CD8 cells, with terminally differentiated effector memory CD45RA+ cells excluded. Input material: naive CD8+ T cells from PBMCs. The origin of the receptors is a man aged 18 to 30 in good health. Some clones in this sample may be carry-over from other donors' samples.

The chain couples TRBV27 to TRBJ2-7, with TRBD1 identical over 10 bases. The germline CDR1 and CDR2 sequences are MNHEY and SMNVEV (reference sequence). Germline trimming cut 5 bases from V and 5 bases from J; bases unmatched to any gene: 9. The CDR3 has 15 residues. The CDR3 DNA reads as TGTGCCAGCAGTGAAAGGACAGGGGGAATTGACGAGCAGTACTTC. Protein: CASSERTGGIDEQYF.

The chain is built from TRBV29-1 and TRBJ1-2; D call uncertain. The V and J ends lost 3 bases and 4 bases respectively, with 9 bases between them. CDR1 and CDR2 from the germline V gene are SQVTM and ANQGSEA. CDR3 length: 12 amino acids. The CDR3 DNA reads TGCAGCGTTGACGACTCTCCCTATGGCTACACCTTC. Protein product: CSVDDSPYGYTF. Using reference TRBV29-1 and TRBJ1-2 for the parts outside the CDR3, the full variable domain is SAVISQKPSRDICQRGTSLTIQCQVDSQVTMMFWYRQQPGQSLTLIATANQGSEATYESGFVIDKFPISRPNLTFSTLTVSNMSPEDSSIYLCSVDDSPYGYTFGSGTRLTVV.

The chain carries TRBV15 and TRBJ1-4; no reliable D call. The CDR3 contains 14 residues. V shed 5 bases and J shed 8 bases, with 15 bases lying between them. Germline CDR1 and CDR2: LNHNV and YYDKDF (reference sequence). The CDR3 protein is CATSERIDGEKLFF. The CDR3 DNA follows: TGTGCCACCAGCGAAAGGATAGACGGGGAAAAACTGTTTTTT.

This clone occurred a few times. J is TRBJ2-3 and V is TRBV4-1; D is unclear. The germline V gene encodes CDR1 MGHRA and CDR2 YSYEKL. The CDR3 loop spans 13 amino acids. The V end was cut by 3 bases, the J end by 6 bases, with 10 bases between. For the CDR3, the DNA is TGCGCCAGCAGCCATCGGCTCTGGGATACGCAGTATTTT. Its protein is CASSHRLWDTQYF.

V is TRBV4-1 and J is TRBJ2-5; the match to TRBD2 covers 9 bases. Per the germline V gene, CDR1 is MGHRA and CDR2 is YSYEKL. J was trimmed by 1 base and V by 6 bases; bases with no gene match: 3. The CDR3 consists of 14 residues. The chain's CDR3 is CASRKAGGQETQYF. The CDR3 DNA is TGCGCCAGCAGAAAAGCGGGAGGCCAAGAGACCCAGTACTTC.

This clone was counted a few times. The junction differs from germline at one of its ends, possibly a read error. The chain couples TRBV7-9 to TRBJ1-1; 7 bases are a match to TRBD1. The CDR3 extends over 12 amino acids. Germline CDR1 reads SEHNR; CDR2 reads FQNEAQ (reference sequence). CDR3 sequence reads: CASSSTQGTVLF. CDR3 in DNA: TGTGCCAGCAGCTCCACCCAAGGGACAGTACTATTT.

The chain joins TRBV11-2 to TRBJ2-1; 10 nucleotides match TRBD2. CDR1 and CDR2 (germline): SGHAT, FQNNGV. The CDR3 extends over 17 amino acids. The V and J ends lost 0 bases and 6 bases, in that order; junction bases with no gene match: 8. CDR3 residues: CASSLDYKREGVNEQFF. CDR3 coding DNA: TGTGCCAGCAGCTTAGATTATAAGCGGGAGGGCGTCAATGAGCAGTTCTTC.

The CDR3 is CASSPPTGTGWNEQYF. CDR3 nucleotide sequence: TGCGCCAGCAGCCCTCCTACCGGGACAGGGTGGAACGAGCAGTACTTC. V gene TRBV5-1 combines with J gene TRBJ2-7; 9 bases align to TRBD1. Unmatched junction bases numbered 13, after V lost 4 bases and J lost 5 bases. This CDR3 is built from 16 residues. Germline lookup yields CDR1 SGHRS and CDR2 YFSETQ.

The rearrangement joins TRBV11-2 to TRBJ2-1, with a weak D call TRBD1 (5 bases). Per the germline V gene, CDR1 is SGHAT and CDR2 is FQNNGV. Trimming left V 0 bases short and J 2 bases short, with 11 bases between. The CDR3 runs 16 residues. The DNA of the CDR3 is TGTGCCAGCAGCTTAGAAGTCTGGGGCCCCTACAATGAGCAGTTCTTC. Translated, it gives CASSLEVWGPYNEQFF.

V and J are TRBV30 and TRBJ2-7; D is perhaps TRBD1 or TRBD2 (5 bases each). There are 13 residues in the CDR3. In germline, CDR1 is GTSNPN, CDR2 SVGIG (reference sequence). Trimming cost V 1 base and J 5 bases, with 12 bases left between them. CDR3 residues: CAWSAALGDEQYF. The DNA of the CDR3 is TGTGCCTGGAGTGCGGCCCTGGGGGACGAGCAGTACTTC.

The chain couples TRBV6-5 to TRBJ2-1; 10 bases agree with TRBD2. The CDR3 totals 16 residues. The germline V gene has CDR1 MNHEY and CDR2 SVGAGI. The J segment lost 8 bases and the V segment lost 0 bases, leaving 7 bases of the junction unmatched. This CDR3 reads CASSYSIRLAGDEQFF. CDR3 coding DNA: TGTGCCAGCAGTTACTCGATTCGTCTAGCGGGAGATGAGCAGTTCTTC.

This clone came up once. The chain combines TRBV10-3 with TRBJ2-3, with 8 bases aligning to TRBD2. The CDR3 has 14 residues. Looked up from germline, CDR1 is ENHRY and CDR2 is SYGVKD. V trimming: 4 bases; J trimming: 8 bases; junction bases outside the gene matches: 8. As DNA, the CDR3 is TGTGCCATCAGTGGAGCGGGAGAGGGAACTACGCAGTATTTT. Translating it yields CAISGAGEGTTQYF.

This chain links TRBV14 with TRBJ2-7, with unresolved D. V lost 3 bases to trimming and J lost 2 bases, with 5 bases between them. Germline V gene sequence: CDR1 SGHDN, CDR2 FVKESK. There are 12 residues in the CDR3. CDR3 nucleotides: TGTGCCAGCAGCCATACAGCCTACGAGCAGTACTTC. It translates to CASSHTAYEQYF.

The rearrangement uses TRBV11-2 and TRBJ1-2; possible D gene TRBD1, 5 bases. Between the trimmed V and J ends, which lost 1 base and 4 bases, there was a span of 19 bases. Per germline, CDR1 SGHAT and CDR2 FQNNGV. The CDR3 is 17 amino acids. CDR3 protein: CASSLAGMIGGAYGYTF. The CDR3 nucleotides read TGTGCCAGCAGCTTAGCGGGAATGATCGGGGGAGCCTATGGCTACACCTTC.

In its sample, this clone was seen once. V gene TRBV9 combines with J gene TRBJ2-1, with D possibly being TRBD2 (6 bases). Trimming left V 0 bases short and J 8 bases short, with 21 bases between. The CDR3 spans 17 residues. Germline V gene sequence: CDR1 SGDLS, CDR2 YYNGEE. In nucleotides, the CDR3 is TGTGCCAGCAGCGTAGCTGATAGCGGTGAGGGGAGCGATGAGCAGTTCTTC. Translation: CASSVADSGEGSDEQFF.

The V and J genes are TRBV28 and TRBJ1-5; D not resolved. Germline assignment: CDR1 MDHEN and CDR2 SYDVKM. V lost 3 bases and J lost 4, with 13 bases in between. This CDR3 comprises 15 residues. CDR3 residues: CASSFESALNQPQHF. CDR3 nucleotides: TGTGCCAGCAGTTTCGAGTCGGCACTGAATCAGCCCCAGCATTTT.

This clone appeared once. The rearrangement links TRBV4-1 to TRBJ2-3; D not resolved. The CDR3 is 13 amino acids. V was clipped by 5 bases and J by 1 base, with 7 bases between them. From germline, CDR1 is MGHRA and CDR2 YSYEKL. DNA for the CDR3: TGCGCCAGCAGCAACGAGGGCACAGATACGCAGTATTTT. Translating gives CASSNEGTDTQYF.